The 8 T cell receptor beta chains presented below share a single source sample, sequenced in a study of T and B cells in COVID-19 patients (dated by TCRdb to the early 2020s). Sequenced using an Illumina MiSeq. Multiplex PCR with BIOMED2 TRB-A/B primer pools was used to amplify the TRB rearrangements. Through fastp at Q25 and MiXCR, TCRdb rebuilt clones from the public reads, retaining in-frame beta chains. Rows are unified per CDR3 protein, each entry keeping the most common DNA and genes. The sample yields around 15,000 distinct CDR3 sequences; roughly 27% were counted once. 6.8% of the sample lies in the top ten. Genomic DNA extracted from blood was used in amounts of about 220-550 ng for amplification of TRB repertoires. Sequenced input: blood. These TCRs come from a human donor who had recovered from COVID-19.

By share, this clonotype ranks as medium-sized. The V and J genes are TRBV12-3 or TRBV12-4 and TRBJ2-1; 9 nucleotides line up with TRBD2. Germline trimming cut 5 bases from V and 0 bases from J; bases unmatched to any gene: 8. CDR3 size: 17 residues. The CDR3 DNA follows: TGTGCCAGCAGTCTCCAATCGACTAGCGGCTCCTACAATGAGCAGTTCTTC. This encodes CASSLQSTSGSYNEQFF.

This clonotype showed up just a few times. For the CDR3, the DNA is TGTGCCACCAGCATAACAGGGATTGGCTACACCTTC. Its translation: CATSITGIGYTF. This chain links TRBV24-1 with TRBJ1-2; D is perhaps TRBD1 (6 bases). The CDR3 is 12 amino acids. The germline V gene encodes CDR1 KGHDR and CDR2 SFDVKD. V lost 7 bases and J lost 7, with 12 bases in between.

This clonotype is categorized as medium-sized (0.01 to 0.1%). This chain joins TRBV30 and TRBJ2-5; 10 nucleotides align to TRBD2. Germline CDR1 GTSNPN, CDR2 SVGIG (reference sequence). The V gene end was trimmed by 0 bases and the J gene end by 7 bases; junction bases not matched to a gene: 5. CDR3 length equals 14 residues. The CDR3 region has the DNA TGTGCCTGGAGTGTAGCTAGCGGGAGAGGGACCCAGTACTTC. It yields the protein CAWSVASGRGTQYF.

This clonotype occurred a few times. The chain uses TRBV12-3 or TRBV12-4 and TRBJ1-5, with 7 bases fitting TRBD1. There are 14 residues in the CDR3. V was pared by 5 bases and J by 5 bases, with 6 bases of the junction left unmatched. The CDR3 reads CASSGTRGDQPQHF. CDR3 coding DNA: TGTGCCAGCAGTGGGACCAGGGGGGATCAGCCCCAGCATTTT.

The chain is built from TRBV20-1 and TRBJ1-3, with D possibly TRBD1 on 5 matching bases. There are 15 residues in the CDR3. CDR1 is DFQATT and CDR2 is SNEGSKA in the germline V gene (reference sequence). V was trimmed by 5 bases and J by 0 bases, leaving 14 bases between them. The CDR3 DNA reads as TGCAGTGCTGCTGAAGGGGCAAACTCTGGAAACACCATATATTTT. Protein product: CSAAEGANSGNTIYF.

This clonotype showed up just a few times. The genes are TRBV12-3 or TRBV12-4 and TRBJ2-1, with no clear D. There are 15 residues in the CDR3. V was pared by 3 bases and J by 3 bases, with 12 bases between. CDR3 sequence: CASSFFGRNYNEQFF. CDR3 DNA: TGTGCCAGCAGTTTTTTTGGACGGAACTACAATGAGCAGTTCTTC.

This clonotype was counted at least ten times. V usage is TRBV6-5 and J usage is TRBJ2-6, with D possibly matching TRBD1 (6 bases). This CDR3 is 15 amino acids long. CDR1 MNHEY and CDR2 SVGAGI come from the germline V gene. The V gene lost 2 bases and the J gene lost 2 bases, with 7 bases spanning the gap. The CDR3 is CASSYDRTGANVLTF. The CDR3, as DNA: TGTGCCAGCAGTTACGACAGGACTGGGGCCAACGTCCTGACTTTC.

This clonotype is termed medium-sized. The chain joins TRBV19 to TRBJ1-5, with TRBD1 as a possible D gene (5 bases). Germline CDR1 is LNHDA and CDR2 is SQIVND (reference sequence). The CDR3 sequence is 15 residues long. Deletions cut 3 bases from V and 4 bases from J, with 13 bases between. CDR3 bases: TGTGCCAGTAGTATTGAAGAGGGGAGGAATCAGCCCCAGCATTTT. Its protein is CASSIEEGRNQPQHF.